The following is a TCR beta chain sequence with its context. What it binds is unknown. The germline V gene has CDR1 SEHNR and CDR2 FQNEAQ (reference sequence). This CDR3 has 16 residues. The V gene lost 5 bases and the J gene lost 4 bases, with 21 bases spanning the gap. This sample was taken from a study of cytomegalovirus exposure and HLA in healthy donors. Study-level background: Around 180 million T cells yielded approximately 100 million unique TCR beta sequences, as an earlier analysis found. Of all 398 donors who were genotyped, around 82% belonged to the Caucasian-associated ancestry cluster.

This PCR relied on a set of 60 Vbeta primers and 13 Jbeta primers. Profiling relied on immunoSEQ multiplex PCR, and the TCRdb table lists in-frame clones only, not all of them. The table shows over 150,000 clones, with 77% occurring only once. Study-wide findings and caveats: Immune exposure data for these donors was limited to CMV serostatus. Previous analysis showed most TCR beta V segments were productive about 90% or about 30% of the time.

Sequencing input: PBMCs. The chain carries TRBV7-9 and TRBJ2-7, with D possibly matching TRBD2 (5 bases). The clonotype originates from a woman aged 60 to 75 in good health and CMV-seropositive. This chain's CDR3 is CASSEFGAGGGYEQYF. The CDR3 nucleotides are TGTGCCAGCAGCGAATTCGGTGCAGGAGGTGGGTACGAGCAGTACTTC.